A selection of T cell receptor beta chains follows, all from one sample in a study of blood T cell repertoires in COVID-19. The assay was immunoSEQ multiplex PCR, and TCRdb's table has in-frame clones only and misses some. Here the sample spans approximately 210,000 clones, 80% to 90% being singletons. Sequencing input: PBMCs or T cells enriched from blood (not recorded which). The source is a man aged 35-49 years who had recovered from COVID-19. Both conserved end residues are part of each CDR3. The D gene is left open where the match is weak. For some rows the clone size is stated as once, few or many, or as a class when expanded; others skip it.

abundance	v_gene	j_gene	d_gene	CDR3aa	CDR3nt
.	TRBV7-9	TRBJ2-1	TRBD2	CASSLRAGGYNEQFF	TGTGCCAGCAGCCTACGAGCGGGAGGATACAATGAGCAGTTCTTC
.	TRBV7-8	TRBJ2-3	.	CASSLSRLPTDTQYF	TGTGCCAGCAGCTTATCTCGACTCCCCACAGATACGCAGTATTTT
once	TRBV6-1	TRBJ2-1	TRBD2	CASSEFGGGYNEQFF	TGTGCCAGCAGTGAATTCGGCGGGGGGTACAATGAGCAGTTCTTC
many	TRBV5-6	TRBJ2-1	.	CASSLTSSNEQFF	TGTGCCAGCAGCCTCACTAGCTCCAATGAGCAGTTCTTC
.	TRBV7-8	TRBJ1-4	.	CASSLVIPLTYNEKLFF	TGTGCCAGCAGCTTAGTTATCCCGCTTACTTATAATGAAAAACTGTTTTTT
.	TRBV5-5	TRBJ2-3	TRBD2	CASSLIFAGGPSSTDTQYF	TGTGCCAGCAGCTTGATCTTTGCGGGAGGGCCTTCTAGCACAGATACGCAGTATTTT
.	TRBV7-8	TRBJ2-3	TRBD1	CASSPGTETQYF	TGTGCCAGCAGCCCCGGGACAGAAACGCAGTATTTT
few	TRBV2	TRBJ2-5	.	CASRGDQETQYF	TGTGCCTCCAGGGGGGACCAAGAGACCCAGTACTTC
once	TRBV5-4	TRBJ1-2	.	CASRPQGDYGYTF	TGTGCCAGCAGGCCACAGGGTGACTATGGCTACACCTTC
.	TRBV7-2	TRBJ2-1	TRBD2	CASSPGLAGARDEQFF	TGTGCCAGCAGCCCGGGACTAGCGGGAGCTCGGGATGAGCAGTTCTTC
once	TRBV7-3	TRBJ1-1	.	CASSFGMWVTEAFF	TGTGCCAGCAGCTTCGGGATGTGGGTCACTGAAGCTTTCTTT
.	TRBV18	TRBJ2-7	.	CASSVSFGTYEQYF	TGTGCCAGCTCAGTGTCATTCGGGACCTACGAGCAGTACTTC
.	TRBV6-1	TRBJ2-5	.	CASSEPQVETQYF	TGTGCCAGCAGTGAACCACAGGTAGAGACCCAGTACTTC
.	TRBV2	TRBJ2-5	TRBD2	CASSLGLAETQYF	TGTGCCAGCAGTCTTGGACTAGCGGAGACCCAGTACTTC
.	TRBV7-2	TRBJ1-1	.	CASSLITETEAFF	TGTGCCAGCAGCCTGATCACCGAGACTGAAGCTTTCTTT
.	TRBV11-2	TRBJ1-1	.	CASSFVGANTEAFF	TGTGCCAGCAGCTTTGTGGGGGCGAACACTGAAGCTTTCTTT
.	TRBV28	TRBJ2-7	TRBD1	CASSTRTGGAMYEQYF	TGTGCCAGCAGTACACGGACAGGGGGCGCGATGTACGAGCAGTACTTC
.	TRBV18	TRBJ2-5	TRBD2	CASSPRTSGQETQYF	TGTGCCAGCTCGCCGAGGACTAGCGGTCAAGAGACCCAGTACTTC
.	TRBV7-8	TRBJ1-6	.	CASSLVSQGNSPLHF	TGTGCCAGCAGCTTAGTGAGCCAGGGTAATTCACCCCTCCACTTT
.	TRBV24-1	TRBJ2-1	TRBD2	CATSERAGGLGLEGNYNEQFF	TGTGCCACCAGTGAAAGAGCGGGAGGGCTGGGGTTGGAAGGCAATTACAATGAGCAGTTCTTC
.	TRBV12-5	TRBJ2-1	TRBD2	CASGLGLAGVDEQFF	TGTGCTAGTGGTTTGGGACTAGCGGGAGTCGATGAGCAGTTCTTC
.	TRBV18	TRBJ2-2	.	CASSPSSGAVTGELFF	TGTGCCAGCTCACCATCGTCAGGGGCAGTCACCGGGGAGCTGTTTTTT
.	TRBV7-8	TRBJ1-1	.	CASSLPGKGEAFF	TGTGCCAGCAGCTTACCAGGGAAAGGTGAAGCTTTCTTT
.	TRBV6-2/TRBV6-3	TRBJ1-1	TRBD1	CASSDTGEVAEAFF	TGTGCCAGCAGTGATACAGGGGAGGTCGCTGAAGCTTTCTTT
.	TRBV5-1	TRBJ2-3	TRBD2	CASSLEAGSTDTQYF	TGCGCCAGCAGCTTGGAAGCGGGGAGCACAGATACGCAGTATTTT
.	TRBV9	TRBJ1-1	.	CASSVGDEGAEAFF	TGTGCCAGCAGCGTCGGGGATGAGGGGGCTGAAGCTTTCTTT
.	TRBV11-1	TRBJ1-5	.	CASSTGMSQPQHF	TGTGCCAGCAGCACAGGGATGAGCCAGCCCCAGCATTTT
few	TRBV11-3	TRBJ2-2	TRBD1	CASSPGGADRGELFF	TGTGCCAGCAGCCCCGGTGGGGCGGACAGGGGGGAGCTGTTTTTT
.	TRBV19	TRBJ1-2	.	CASSPQGPNYGYTF	TGTGCCAGTAGTCCACAGGGACCCAACTATGGCTACACCTTC
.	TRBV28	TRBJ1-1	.	CASSFGGWTEAFF	TGTGCCAGCAGTTTCGGGGGTTGGACTGAAGCTTTCTTT
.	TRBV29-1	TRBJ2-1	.	CSAGTGGVEQFF	TGCAGCGCCGGGACTGGGGGTGTGGAGCAGTTCTTC
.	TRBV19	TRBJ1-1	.	CASSQGFGWTEAFF	TGTGCCAGTAGCCAGGGGTTCGGGTGGACTGAAGCTTTCTTT
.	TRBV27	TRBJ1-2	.	CASGTSVGLEGYTF	TGTGCCAGCGGTACCTCAGTGGGGCTTGAGGGCTACACCTTC
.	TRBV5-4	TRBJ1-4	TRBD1	CASSGGTGNEKLFF	TGTGCCAGCAGCGGCGGGACAGGGAATGAAAAACTGTTTTTT
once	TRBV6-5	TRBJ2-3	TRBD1	CASSPDRGRGTQYF	TGTGCCAGCAGTCCGGACAGGGGGCGCGGTACGCAGTATTTT
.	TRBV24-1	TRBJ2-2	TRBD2	CATSDLGRGSTGELFF	TGTGCCACCAGTGATTTGGGGAGGGGAAGCACCGGGGAGCTGTTTTTT
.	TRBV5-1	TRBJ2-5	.	CASSNGQNQETQYF	TGCGCCAGCAGCAACGGACAGAACCAAGAGACCCAGTACTTC
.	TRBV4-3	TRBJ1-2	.	CASSQDPGGGYGYTF	TGCGCCAGCAGCCAAGATCCGGGGGGTGGCTATGGCTACACCTTC
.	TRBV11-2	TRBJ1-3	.	CASSPLGQTGNTIYF	TGTGCCAGCAGCCCACTCGGACAGACTGGAAACACCATATATTTT
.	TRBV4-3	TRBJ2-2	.	CASSQGPNTGELFF	TGCGCCAGCAGCCAAGGGCCAAACACCGGGGAGCTGTTTTTT
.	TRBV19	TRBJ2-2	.	CASSIGGTRTGELFF	TGTGCCAGTAGTATAGGGGGGACTCGCACCGGGGAGCTGTTTTTT
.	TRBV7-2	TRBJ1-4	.	CASSLEGGDEKLFF	TGTGCCAGCAGCTTAGAAGGGGGGGATGAAAAACTGTTTTTT
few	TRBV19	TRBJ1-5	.	CASRKQGNQPQHF	TGTGCCAGTAGAAAACAGGGAAATCAGCCCCAGCATTTT
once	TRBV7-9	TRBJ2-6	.	CASSLEGAGANVLTF	TGTGCCAGCAGCTTAGAGGGGGCTGGGGCCAACGTCCTGACTTTC
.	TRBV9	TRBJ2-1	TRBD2	CASSVSSGSPSYNEQFF	TGTGCCAGCAGCGTTTCTAGCGGGAGTCCCAGCTACAATGAGCAGTTCTTC
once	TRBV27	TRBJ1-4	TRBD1	CASSLSLQGAYKLFF	TGTGCCAGCAGTTTAAGTTTGCAGGGGGCGTATAAACTGTTTTTT
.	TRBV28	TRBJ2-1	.	CASSPGLHYNEQFF	TGTGCCAGCAGCCCGGGACTTCACTACAATGAGCAGTTCTTC
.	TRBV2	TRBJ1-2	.	CASSGSSGNYGYTF	TGTGCCAGCAGTGGCAGCTCAGGCAACTATGGCTACACCTTC
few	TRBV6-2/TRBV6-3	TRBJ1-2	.	CASSNTQGMVYGYTF	TGTGCCAGCAGCAACACCCAGGGGATGGTCTATGGCTACACCTTC
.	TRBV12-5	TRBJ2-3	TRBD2	CASGLPPRAGGPWSTDTQYF	TGTGCTAGTGGTTTGCCCCCCAGAGCGGGAGGACCCTGGAGCACAGATACGCAGTATTTT
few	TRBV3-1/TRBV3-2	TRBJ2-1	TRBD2	CASSRLAGGYEQFF	TGTGCCAGCAGCCGACTAGCGGGAGGGTATGAGCAGTTCTTC
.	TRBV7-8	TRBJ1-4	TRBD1	CASSLGTGGLSNEKLFF	TGTGCCAGCAGCTTAGGGACAGGGGGCTTATCTAATGAAAAACTGTTTTTT
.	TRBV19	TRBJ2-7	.	CASRIGGNSYEQYF	TGTGCCAGTAGAATCGGAGGGAACTCCTACGAGCAGTACTTC
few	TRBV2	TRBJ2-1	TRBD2	CASSAGTSVYNEQFF	TGTGCCAGCAGTGCCGGGACTAGCGTTTACAATGAGCAGTTCTTC
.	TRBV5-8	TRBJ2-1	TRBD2	CASSLAGTSGSYNEQFF	TGTGCCAGCAGCTTGGCTGGGACTAGCGGGAGTTACAATGAGCAGTTCTTC
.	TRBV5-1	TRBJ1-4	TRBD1	CASSQIPGQGYEKLFF	TGCGCCAGCAGCCAGATCCCGGGACAGGGGTATGAAAAACTGTTTTTT
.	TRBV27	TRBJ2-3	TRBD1	CASSLSPTGGADTQYF	TGTGCCAGCAGTTTATCTCCGACAGGGGGCGCAGATACGCAGTATTTT
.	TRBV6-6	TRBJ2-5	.	CASSAQGHETQYF	TGTGCCAGCAGTGCCCAGGGCCACGAGACCCAGTACTTC
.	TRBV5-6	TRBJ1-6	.	CASSPPGHYNSPLHF	TGTGCCAGCAGCCCCCCGGGACATTATAATTCACCCCTCCACTTT